A single sample is the source of the 8 T cell receptor beta chains below, sequenced in a study of memory CD4+ T cells and cytomegalovirus serostatus. Single viable CD3+CD4+CD8-CD45RO+ cells were sorted as the memory CD4+ T cells. Some clones are missing from TCRdb's copy, which holds only in-frame ones; the method was immunoSEQ multiplex PCR. The data show approximately 50,000 clones, around 79% seen once. Sequenced sample: memory CD4+ T cells from blood. Receptors were obtained from an adult in good health and CMV-seropositive.

The chain carries TRBV7-9 and TRBJ1-5, with D unresolved. Trimming left V 4 bases short and J 5 bases short, with 9 bases between. The length of the CDR3 is 13 residues. CDR1 is SEHNR and CDR2 is FQNEAQ in the germline V gene (reference sequence). For the CDR3, the DNA is TGTGCCAGCAGCTCAAACGCCCATCAGCCCCAGCATTTT. Translation gives CASSSNAHQPQHF.

The J gene is TRBJ1-1, the V gene TRBV19; D is undetermined. This CDR3 spans 13 amino acids. V was pared by 7 bases and J by 5 bases, with 14 bases between. In germline, CDR1 is LNHDA, CDR2 SQIVND (reference sequence). CDR3 residues: CASTIPFATEAFF. Here the CDR3 DNA reads TGTGCCAGTACCATTCCGTTCGCGACTGAAGCTTTCTTT.

On this clone itself: Other DNA variants within this sample encode the same CDR3. This chain joins TRBV29-1 and TRBJ2-3; D unclear. This CDR3 spans 12 amino acids. The germline V gene has CDR1 SQVTM and CDR2 ANQGSEA. Trimming left V 5 bases short and J 0 bases short, with 6 bases between. DNA for the CDR3: TGCAGCGTTACCGAGAGCACAGATACGCAGTATTTT. As protein: CSVTESTDTQYF.

The chain employs TRBV5-6 and TRBJ2-7, with D possibly matching TRBD1 (5 bases). The CDR3 totals 19 residues. Trimming shortened V by 1 base and J by 3 bases, and 26 bases separated the two germline ends. Germline V lookup: CDR1 SGHDT, CDR2 YYEEEE. CDR3 in amino acids: CASSLFRQLGWAFDYEQYV. The DNA for the CDR3 is TGTGCCAGCAGCTTGTTTCGACAGTTAGGGTGGGCTTTTGACTACGAGCAGTACGTC.

V gene TRBV27 combines with J gene TRBJ1-3; D gene ambiguous. V dropped 7 bases and J dropped 1 base, with 5 bases sitting between them. The germline V gene encodes CDR1 MNHEY and CDR2 SMNVEV (reference sequence). The CDR3 sequence is 12 residues long. The CDR3 spells CASISSGNTIYF. CDR3 bases: TGTGCCAGCATTAGTTCTGGAAACACCATATATTTT.

This clone was observed a handful of times. V gene TRBV6-1 combines with J gene TRBJ1-1; D gene uncertain. CDR3 length equals 14 residues. Trimming pared 6 bases from V and 5 bases from J, leaving 16 bases between. CDR1 MNHNS and CDR2 SASEGT come from the germline V gene. The chain's CDR3 is CASRSFRAGTEAFF. The DNA of the CDR3 is TGTGCCAGCAGAAGTTTCCGGGCGGGAACTGAAGCTTTCTTT.

The chain links TRBV2 to TRBJ2-3; D remains ambiguous. Germline CDR1 and CDR2: SNHLY and FYNNEI. The V gene lost 7 bases and the J gene lost 4 bases, with 9 bases spanning the gap. CDR3 length: 12 residues. The CDR3 region is CASKHRSDTQYF. DNA for the CDR3: TGTGCCAGCAAACACAGATCAGATACGCAGTATTTT.

The rearrangement joins TRBV7-2 to TRBJ2-5; unclear D gene. The CDR3 runs to 11 residues. From germline, CDR1 is SGHTA and CDR2 FQGNSA. Trimming pared 9 bases from V and 0 bases from J, leaving 5 bases between. CDR3 coding DNA: TGTGCCAGTTCAAACCAAGAGACCCAGTACTTC. This encodes CASSNQETQYF.